The rows below give T cell receptor beta chains drawn from one sample of a study of beta chain features in type 1 diabetes. Sequenced by immunoSEQ multiplex PCR; TCRdb stores in-frame clones only, minus some. The sample lists a few hundred thousand clones; around a tenth were seen once. The sample consisted of central memory CD4+ T cells from blood. These receptors all come from a man younger than 45 with type 1 diabetes. Both conserved end residues are part of each CDR3. The D gene is left open where the match is weak. The size entry is marked missing in some rows and otherwise reads once, few, many or a size class.

CASSLGAGLAEPHRDTQYF | TGTGCCAGCAGTTTAGGGGCTGGGCTAGCGGAACCCCACCGGGATACGCAGTATTTT | TRBD2 | 19 | TRBV28 | - | TRBJ2-3
CASSLIAGGRGAYEQYF | TGTGCCAGCAGCTTAATAGCGGGAGGGAGAGGGGCCTACGAGCAGTACTTC | TRBD2 | 17 | TRBV11-2 | - | TRBJ2-7
CASSPPGDTQYF | TGTGCCAGCAGCCCCCCGGGGGATACGCAGTATTTT | - | 12 | TRBV7-9 | - | TRBJ2-3
CASSPLRTGGSDTQYF | TGCGCCAGCAGCCCCCTGAGGACAGGGGGTTCAGATACGCAGTATTTT | TRBD1 | 16 | TRBV4-1 | - | TRBJ2-3
CASSQEMTSGRASGANVLTF | TGCGCCAGCAGCCAAGAGATGACTAGCGGGAGGGCCTCTGGGGCCAACGTCCTGACTTTC | TRBD2 | 20 | TRBV4-3 | - | TRBJ2-6
CASSPGTSGTEETQYF | TGCGCCAGCAGCCCAGGGACTAGCGGGACCGAAGAGACCCAGTACTTC | TRBD2 | 16 | TRBV4-3 | few | TRBJ2-5
CASSLNGWASDEQFF | TGTGCCAGCAGCTTAAACGGTTGGGCAAGTGATGAGCAGTTCTTC | - | 15 | TRBV5-8 | few | TRBJ2-1
CASSLGWGRNQPQHF | TGTGCCAGCAGCTTAGGATGGGGCCGGAATCAGCCCCAGCATTTT | - | 15 | TRBV7-9 | - | TRBJ1-5
CASSSSVGTALYGYTF | TGTGCCAGCAGCTCTAGCGTGGGGACGGCCCTCTATGGCTACACCTTC | - | 16 | TRBV7-8 | - | TRBJ1-2
CASSLPEGEQYF | TGTGCCAGCAGCCTTCCCGAAGGCGAGCAGTACTTC | - | 12 | TRBV5-4 | many | TRBJ2-7
CASTLGGADEKLFF | TGTGCCAGCACCCTCGGGGGGGCGGATGAAAAACTGTTTTTT | - | 14 | TRBV28 | - | TRBJ1-4
CASSAWQGSTDTQYF | TGTGCCAGCAGCGCCTGGCAGGGTAGCACAGATACGCAGTATTTT | - | 15 | TRBV5-8 | - | TRBJ2-3
CASSPRDRANHWFF | TGTGCCAGCAGTCCCCGGGACAGGGCTAATCACTGGTTTTTT | TRBD1 | 14 | TRBV27 | - | TRBJ1-4
CASSLVEDTQYF | TGTGCCAGCAGCTTAGTTGAAGATACGCAGTATTTT | - | 12 | TRBV7-2 | many | TRBJ2-3
CASSLSITGRDRDGYTF | TGTGCCAGCAGTTTATCTATAACTGGGCGGGACAGGGATGGCTACACCTTC | TRBD1 | 17 | TRBV27 | - | TRBJ1-2
CASSGTIAGNTGELFF | TGTGCCAGCAGTGGGACGATAGCGGGGAACACCGGGGAGCTGTTTTTT | TRBD2 | 16 | TRBV6-1 | many | TRBJ2-2
CASSIGTSGRTYEQYF | TGTGCCAGCAGCATAGGGACTAGCGGGAGGACGTACGAGCAGTACTTC | TRBD2 | 16 | TRBV7-9 | - | TRBJ2-7
CASRKTGGRTDTQYF | TGTGCCAGCAGAAAAACAGGGGGTCGCACAGATACGCAGTATTTT | TRBD1 | 15 | TRBV9 | - | TRBJ2-3
CASSPYGSSGANVLTF | TGTGCCAGCAGCCCCTATGGTAGCTCTGGGGCCAACGTCCTGACTTTC | - | 16 | TRBV9 | - | TRBJ2-6
CASSPGGSVINEQFF | TGTGCCAGCTCACCGGGAGGGTCCGTCATCAATGAGCAGTTCTTC | TRBD2 | 15 | TRBV18 | - | TRBJ2-1
CASSLAHAASSYEQYF | TGTGCCAGCAGCTTAGCGCACGCGGCCAGCTCCTACGAGCAGTACTTC | - | 16 | TRBV7-2 | few | TRBJ2-7
CASSLEGVRQPQHF | TGTGCCAGCAGTCTGGAGGGGGTCAGACAGCCCCAGCATTTT | - | 14 | TRBV2 | many | TRBJ1-5
CASSYKGLVQETQYF | TGTGCCAGCAGTTACAAAGGACTAGTCCAAGAGACCCAGTACTTC | TRBD2 | 15 | TRBV6-5 | - | TRBJ2-5
CASSSLQRQNYGYTF | TGTGCCAGCAGCTCTCTTCAGAGGCAGAACTATGGCTACACCTTC | - | 15 | TRBV11-2 | few | TRBJ1-2
CASSSGHPRDYGYTF | TGTGCCAGCAGCTCGGGACACCCGAGGGACTATGGCTACACCTTC | - | 15 | TRBV5-4 | many | TRBJ1-2
CAWSGTGNTEAFF | TGTGCCTGGAGCGGGACGGGAAACACTGAAGCTTTCTTT | - | 13 | TRBV30 | many | TRBJ1-1
CASQTGSNEQYF | TGTGCCAGCCAGACAGGGTCCAACGAGCAGTACTTC | TRBD1 | 12 | TRBV28 | few | TRBJ2-7
CASRFSGNNEQFF | TGTGCCAGCAGGTTTAGCGGGAACAATGAGCAGTTCTTC | TRBD2 | 13 | TRBV6-6 | few | TRBJ2-1
CASSLDSVPSNTGELFF | TGCGCCAGCAGTCTCGACAGCGTACCCTCGAACACCGGGGAGCTGTTTTTT | - | 17 | TRBV23-1 | few | TRBJ2-2
CASRKTGDGETQYF | TGTGCCAGCAGGAAAACAGGGGACGGCGAGACCCAGTACTTC | TRBD1 | 14 | TRBV6-1 | few | TRBJ2-5
CAWSVGLANEQYF | TGTGCCTGGAGTGTCGGACTAGCGAACGAGCAGTACTTC | TRBD2 | 13 | TRBV30 | many | TRBJ2-7
CATTHRGTGRPYEQYF | TGTGCCACAACGCATCGGGGGACAGGAAGGCCCTACGAGCAGTACTTC | TRBD1 | 16 | TRBV6-6 | - | TRBJ2-7
CAWNQGGTDTQYF | TGTGCCTGGAACCAAGGGGGAACAGATACGCAGTATTTT | - | 13 | TRBV30 | few | TRBJ2-3
CASSSLTRYEQYF | TGTGCCAGCAGCTCCCTGACACGCTACGAGCAGTACTTC | - | 13 | TRBV7-9 | - | TRBJ2-7
CASRQGTNEQFF | TGTGCCAGCAGGCAGGGTACGAATGAGCAGTTCTTC | - | 12 | TRBV2 | many | TRBJ2-1
CASTEASSYNEQFF | TGTGCCAGCACCGAGGCTAGCTCCTACAATGAGCAGTTCTTC | - | 14 | TRBV11-2 | few | TRBJ2-1
CASTGAGGGKTQYF | TGTGCCAGCACTGGAGCGGGAGGGGGGAAGACCCAGTACTTC | TRBD2 | 14 | TRBV28 | few | TRBJ2-5
CASSRDSSSEAFF | TGTGCCAGCAGCCGGGACAGCAGCTCGGAAGCTTTCTTT | TRBD1 | 13 | TRBV6-1 | few | TRBJ1-1
CALIPPSYGYTF | TGTGCCCTCATTCCTCCTTCTTACGGCTACACCTTC | - | 12 | TRBV7-4 | many | TRBJ1-2
CAISESGPNYNEQFF | TGTGCCATCAGTGAGTCCGGGCCCAACTACAATGAGCAGTTCTTC | - | 15 | TRBV10-3 | - | TRBJ2-1
CASSLVGGQPQHF | TGTGCCAGCAGCTTAGTTGGCGGACAGCCCCAGCATTTT | - | 13 | TRBV11-2 | few | TRBJ1-5
CASSDSGTISYEQYF | TGTGCCAGCAGCGATTCCGGGACAATCTCCTACGAGCAGTACTTC | - | 15 | TRBV28 | - | TRBJ2-7
CASSQLVGPSFLLFSNQPQHF | TGTGCCAGCAGCCAATTAGTGGGGCCGTCCTTCCTCCTCTTCAGCAATCAGCCCCAGCATTTT | - | 21 | TRBV7-8 | - | TRBJ1-5
CASSQVSGNNEQFF | TGCGCCAGCAGCCAAGTTAGCGGAAACAATGAGCAGTTCTTC | - | 14 | TRBV4-3 | few | TRBJ2-1
CASSEPRQPQHF | TGTGCCAGCAGTGAGCCGAGGCAGCCCCAGCATTTT | - | 12 | TRBV2 | many | TRBJ1-5
CASSIVGIGDNEQFF | TGTGCCAGTAGTATCGTAGGGATAGGCGACAATGAGCAGTTCTTC | - | 15 | TRBV19 | many | TRBJ2-1
CASSLEGFQPQHF | TGTGCCAGCAGCCTTGAGGGCTTTCAGCCCCAGCATTTT | - | 13 | TRBV5-4 | - | TRBJ1-5
CASSRLGSGLGETQYF | TGTGCCAGCAGCCGGCTTGGCTCAGGGTTAGGGGAGACCCAGTACTTC | - | 16 | TRBV7-3 | - | TRBJ2-5
CASSQGQGETQYF | TGTGCCAGCAGTCAGGGACAGGGAGAGACCCAGTACTTC | TRBD1 | 13 | TRBV6-5 | - | TRBJ2-5
CASSKTSYEQYF | TGTGCCAGCAGCAAAACTAGCTACGAGCAGTACTTC | - | 12 | TRBV28 | many | TRBJ2-7
CASSSQSVTEAFF | TGTGCCAGCAGCTCCCAGAGTGTCACTGAAGCTTTCTTT | - | 13 | TRBV7-9 | - | TRBJ1-1
CASSLRTSDYQGYEQYF | TGTGCCAGCAGTTTAAGGACTAGCGACTATCAGGGTTACGAGCAGTACTTC | TRBD2 | 17 | TRBV27 | - | TRBJ2-7
CASSSHSDRVGFF | TGTGCCAGCAGTTCGCACTCCGACAGGGTGGGTTTCTTT | TRBD1 | 13 | TRBV28 | many | TRBJ1-1